Listed below are T cell receptor beta chains from one sample, sequenced in a study of shared clonotypes between healthy human individuals. Profiling relied on immunoSEQ multiplex PCR, and the TCRdb table lists in-frame clones only, not all of them. This table holds roughly 1,100,000 clones, roughly 70% found once. The specimen was memory CD4+ T cells sorted from blood. The receptors shown here come from a man between 18 and 29 years old in good health. CDR3s include the opening cysteine and the closing phenylalanine or tryptophan. D genes are given only for firm matches. Size tells how often a clone was seen (once, few, many) or the class of an expanded clone, and some rows leave it out.

J gene | clone size | V gene | D gene | CDR3 DNA | CDR3 protein
TRBJ1-1 | NA | TRBV6-1 | NA | TGTGCCACCCTCTTGGGCGCACGGGGTGAAGCTTTCTTT | CATLLGARGEAFF
TRBJ1-1 | NA | TRBV6-6 | NA | TGTGCCAGCAGTTATTTTATAGGGCAGCAGAACACTGAAGCTTTCTTT | CASSYFIGQQNTEAFF
TRBJ2-3 | few | TRBV6-1 | NA | TGTGCCAGCAGTGAAGACAGGACCCCAAGGGATACGCAGTATTTT | CASSEDRTPRDTQYF
TRBJ1-2 | many | TRBV19 | NA | TGTGCCAGTAGCCTACAGGGTAACTATGGCTACACCTTC | CASSLQGNYGYTF
TRBJ1-1 | NA | TRBV2 | TRBD1 | TGTGCCAGCAGCCGATCGGGGACAGGGGCACCAATCACTGAAGCTTTCTTT | CASSRSGTGAPITEAFF
TRBJ1-2 | NA | TRBV30 | TRBD1 | TGTGCCTGGACCCAGGGGGCAATCTATGGCTACACCTTC | CAWTQGAIYGYTF
TRBJ1-1 | once | TRBV29-1 | NA | TGCAGCGTTATTATAGTGGTGTTGACTGAAGCTTTCTTT | CSVIIVVLTEAFF
TRBJ2-7 | NA | TRBV4-3 | NA | TGCGCCAGCAGCCAAGAATCAGCAGGGGTAGGGCGGTACTTC | CASSQESAGVGRYF
TRBJ1-4 | NA | TRBV7-8 | NA | TGTGCCAGCGCAGGCGGGGCGCTGGGTGAAAAACTGTTTTTT | CASAGGALGEKLFF
TRBJ1-1 | NA | TRBV10-2 | NA | TGCGCCAGCAGTGAACAGGGTAGCACTGAAGCTTTCTTT | CASSEQGSTEAFF
TRBJ2-7 | NA | TRBV27 | NA | TGTGCCAGCAGTTTCAGTCAGTCCGGGATCTACGAGCAGTACTTC | CASSFSQSGIYEQYF
TRBJ2-3 | NA | TRBV9 | NA | TGTGCCAGCAGCCCCCTAATGGATGGGGGGACGCAGTATTTT | CASSPLMDGGTQYF
TRBJ2-4 | NA | TRBV5-1 | NA | TGCGCCAGCAGTTTGGACTCTTCAGCCAAAAACATTCAGTACTTC | CASSLDSSAKNIQYF
TRBJ2-7 | NA | TRBV27 | NA | TGTGCCAGCAGTCATCCGGAGGCCGGCGAGCAGTACTTC | CASSHPEAGEQYF
TRBJ2-2 | NA | TRBV2 | TRBD2 | TGTGCCAGCAGCACCCCCTCTAGCGGGAGGAGGACCGGGGAGCTGTTTTTT | CASSTPSSGRRTGELFF
TRBJ1-2 | NA | TRBV30 | NA | TGTGCCTGGAGTGTAGCGGGCCCGGGAGGCTACACCTTC | CAWSVAGPGGYTF
TRBJ1-2 | NA | TRBV28 | NA | TGTGCCAGCAGTTTAACACGAGCTAACTATGGCTACACCTTC | CASSLTRANYGYTF
TRBJ1-1 | few | TRBV6-6 | NA | TGTGCCACCCAGGGAGGCCGGAACACTGAAGCTTTCTTT | CATQGGRNTEAFF
TRBJ2-7 | NA | TRBV28 | TRBD2 | TGTGCCAGCAGCCGGGAGGTCGAGCAGTACTTC | CASSREVEQYF
TRBJ1-1 | NA | TRBV29-1 | NA | TGCAGCCACAGGGAAGGGTTGACTGAAGCTTTCTTT | CSHREGLTEAFF
TRBJ2-1 | once | TRBV19 | NA | TGTGCCAGTAGTATGAGAAGGTTCTTC | CASSMRRFF